This record concerns one T cell receptor beta chain sequence. This receptor's antigen is unknown. It has no much larger one-base neighbor in the sample; base qualities were not kept. This entry belongs to a study of shared clonotypes between healthy human individuals (dated by TCRdb to 2018 to 2020). The study in broad terms: The cohort included three men and a couple of women between 18 and 49 years of age. For each donor, CD4 naive and CD4 memory were each run on three plates, CD8 naive on two plates, and CD8 memory on one plate. The study deeply sequenced blood TCR repertoires of roughly five healthy adults to estimate repertoire size and the extent of clonotype sharing between individuals. Libraries were prepared and TCR repertoires were sequenced by different laboratories using diverse techniques, in order to increase sequencing depth and limit assay-specific biases. Between about 0.9 and 9 billion PBMCs per donor were obtained by leukapheresis. Here is what the overall study found, with its caveats: Across several donors, approximately 5% of naive CD4, over 3% of naive CD8, about 2.3% of memory CD4, and 0.4% of memory CD8 clonotypes were shared. Higher generation probabilities were observed for clonotypes shared by all four sorted-subset donors than for non-shared clonotypes. Naive subsets generally had larger estimated clonotype richness than memory subsets did. Even with the large sequencing depth, rarefaction of the sorted-subset datasets indicated that sequencing was incomplete. The genetic and exposure-history diversity represented was limited by the small number of donors. Pairwise subsampling led to the expectation that sequencing depth would affect the degree of clonotype sharing among donors. Sampling was limited to blood, and TCR repertoires in tissue likely differ from TCR repertoires in blood.

Taken from the germline V gene, the CDR1 and CDR2 loops are LGHNA and YNFKEQ. The CDR3 covers 11 residues, taking in both the cysteine and the phenylalanine. The retained sequence is limited to the CDR3, 33 bases, with the frame set at the first base. The V and J ends are trimmed by 9 bases and 5 bases, leaving 8 bases between them. The donors were healthy, HIV-negative adults with no recently reported acute infections or vaccinations. Every donor was a Caucasian adult living in Nashville, Tennessee, USA. CD4+ T cells were enriched by magnetic negative selection, after which naive cells were positively selected on CD45RA and the negative fraction was taken as the memory subset. After blood collection by leukapheresis, PBMCs were isolated using Ficoll-Histopaque density gradient centrifugation and then cryopreserved in the vapor phase of liquid nitrogen. Analytical flow cytometry was used to check the purity and quantity of every magnetically sorted T cell population. Genomic DNA was isolated from each sorted fraction and quantified by UV absorbance on a Nanodrop 2000c.

Using the deep immunoSEQ assay, multiplex PCR amplified TCR CDR3 regions from genomic DNA. Extracted genomic DNA from each cell subset was distributed evenly across all wells of several immunoSEQ 96-well plates, and each plate was treated as a replicate. Each replicate PCR for sorted subsets received about 0.2 ug genomic DNA, equal to tens of thousands of T cell genomes. The purified libraries were quantified using a Qubit 3.0 fluorometer, sized with a Bioanalyzer 2100, and then quantified again using the KAPA Library Quantification kit. Each immunoSEQ 96-well plate was sequenced on its own single-read 150-cycle Illumina NextSeq 550 flow cell. The source study handled its data this way. Because the immunoSEQ output included only junctional sequences and no quality scores, the filtering could not be the same as the filtering used for full-length reads. Sequences were annotated with PyIR, a Python wrapper for IgBLAST v1.9, using IMGT germline references to assign V/J genes and CDR3. Any read was removed if the V/J assignment was weak (E-value above 1e-6), the CDR3 was missing, or the read contained stop codons, out-of-frame junctions, or ambiguous translated residues. V3J clonotypes were defined as sequences sharing the same inferred V gene, J gene, and CDR3 amino acid sequence. The percentage overlap between two repertoires was calculated by dividing the number of shared unique clonotypes by the size of the smaller repertoire. RTK rarefaction, the Chao1 estimator, and Recon v2.1 estimates of unobserved clonotypes were used to assess repertoire richness. OLGA was used to compute generation probabilities for all TCRbeta clonotypes that the gDNA method yielded from a handful of donors. Sourced from immuneACCESS, this table was stored by TCRdb with only in-frame sequences that have V and J called. A share of the clones is absent; for the studies checked, an unresolved V gene accounts for under half, and the remainder has no known explanation. V and J calls and clone size are as listed in that table; D and trimming were resolved from the DNA. In all, the sample holds about 710,000 clones, and about 80% of those were seen once. 1.5% to 2% of the sample rests with the top ten.

This chain joins TRBV4-2 to TRBJ2-1; no D gene call is confident. The clonotype originates from a woman in her 30s in good health. The specimen was memory CD4+ T cells sorted from blood. This specimen's cell subset or site label, interpreted: CD45RA-negative fraction. The DNA sequence follows: TGTGCCAGTCAATCAAACAATGAGCAGTTCTTC. The encoded protein is CASQSNNEQFF.